This TCR beta chain comes out of a study of blood T cells in healthy people across ages. General study points: Comparison with aged donors showed that long-lived donors had more naive CD4+ cells and higher diversity. While age rose, TCR beta diversity per million T cells dropped in a roughly linear way.

A note on this clonotype: Antigen: not known.

Roughly 10 milliliters was the volume of peripheral blood drawn from each donor. Together with a sample-barcoded 5' primer, a J-beta primer mix was included in a second PCR lasting roughly 6 to 12 cycles. Tagging of each cDNA molecule was performed by a template-switch adaptor with 12 random nucleotides. One entry per CDR3 protein results from TCRdb running MiXCR on the 5' RACE reads. The data hold about 1.4 million distinct CDR3 sequences, with around 59% observed a single time. Per the germline V gene, CDR1 is KGHDR and CDR2 is SFDVKD. The CDR3 spans 16 residues. V was pared by 3 bases and J by 5 bases, with 9 bases of the junction left unmatched.

The rearrangement links TRBV24-1 to TRBJ2-1; 7 bases are shared with TRBD1. This clonotype was obtained from a man aged 18 to 29 in good health. The sequenced sample was blood. DNA for the CDR3: TGTGCCACCAGTGATCGACAGGGAGCGGAGGACAATGAGCAGTTCTTC. Translating it yields CATSDRQGAEDNEQFF.